What follows are 13 T cell receptor beta chains derived from one specimen sequenced in a study of graft-versus-host responses after intestinal transplantation. Measured with immunoSEQ multiplex PCR; TCRdb has only the in-frame clones, and not every one. Altogether around 97,000 clones are present, roughly nine tenths being singletons, with the ten largest covering about 0.18%. Their antigens are not known. The material sequenced was unstimulated CD4+ T cells sorted from spleen or lymph node cells, taken before transplant. The receptors come from a human donor who was the organ donor for an intestinal transplant.

The gene calls are TRBV7-2 and TRBJ1-5; possible D gene TRBD1, 5 bases. Germline CDR1 SGHTA, CDR2 FQGNSA. This CDR3 contains 11 residues. The CDR3 DNA follows: TGTGCTCGGGCAGGGATACAGCCCCAGCATTTT. Its translation: CARAGIQPQHF. The entire variable domain, with the rest obtained from reference TRBV7-2 and TRBJ1-5, is as follows: GAGVSQSPSNKVTEKGKDVELRCDPISGHTALYWYRQSLGQGLEFLIYFQGNSAPDKSGLPSDRFSAERTGGSVSTLTIQRTQQEDSAVYLCARAGIQPQHFGDGTRLSIL.

The rearrangement links TRBV2 to TRBJ1-1; no definite D call. The CDR3 totals 14 residues. V lost 7 bases to trimming and J lost 1 base, with 13 bases between them. Germline V gene sequence: CDR1 SNHLY, CDR2 FYNNEI. CDR3 nucleotides: TGTGCCAGCATAAAAGTTAGCCAGAACACTGAAGCTTTCTTT. Translated, it gives CASIKVSQNTEAFF.

The genes are TRBV29-1 and TRBJ2-5; no clear D. Germline assignment: CDR1 SQVTM and CDR2 ANQGSEA. The CDR3 is made up of 9 amino acids. V dropped 7 bases and J dropped 4 bases, with 4 bases sitting between them. In DNA, the CDR3 is TGCAGCGCGGGAGAGACCCAGTACTTC. Translating it yields CSAGETQYF.

This rearrangement joins TRBV30 to TRBJ1-4, with 9 bases aligning to TRBD1. With V trimmed by 3 bases and J by 4 bases, 6 bases remained unmatched. This CDR3 contains 15 residues. Germline V gene lookup returns CDR1 GTSNPN and CDR2 SVGIG (reference sequence). CDR3 sequence reads: CAWRRDRASNEKLFF. CDR3 sequence (DNA): TGTGCCTGGAGGAGGGACAGGGCCAGTAATGAAAAACTGTTTTTT.

CDR3 sequence: CASSLFGNTEAFF. The DNA for the CDR3 is TGTGCCAGCAGTTTATTCGGGAACACTGAAGCTTTCTTT. This chain links TRBV28 with TRBJ1-1, with D hard to call. V lost 1 base, J lost 1 base, and 4 bases lay in between. The CDR3 runs 13 residues. Germline V gene data show CDR1 as MDHEN and CDR2 as SYDVKM.

A single count supports this clone. V is TRBV5-4 and J is TRBJ2-1; no reliable D call. V was clipped by 0 bases and J by 2 bases, with 6 bases between them. In germline, CDR1 is SGHNT, CDR2 YYREEE (reference sequence). The CDR3 consists of 14 residues. CDR3 residues: CASSLEHPYNEQFF. DNA of the CDR3: TGTGCCAGCAGCTTGGAGCATCCCTACAATGAGCAGTTCTTC.

The chain is built from TRBV6-5 and TRBJ2-1; TRBD1 aligns across 9 bases. The CDR3 contains 14 residues. J gave up 9 bases and V 9 bases, and 12 bases lay outside the gene matches. Germline CDR1 reads MNHEY; CDR2 reads SVGAGI. The CDR3 DNA reads as TGTGCCAGTTTTGGGACAGGGAAGAGAAGTGAGCAGTTCTTC. This encodes CASFGTGKRSEQFF.

The gene calls are TRBV28 and TRBJ2-3; the match to TRBD2 covers 11 bases. V trimming: 3 bases; J trimming: 7 bases; junction bases outside the gene matches: 6. The germline V gene has CDR1 MDHEN and CDR2 SYDVKM. This CDR3 is built from 15 residues. CDR3 region: CASSFLAGGPHTQYF. The CDR3 nucleotides read TGTGCCAGCAGTTTCTTAGCGGGGGGGCCTCATACGCAGTATTTT.

The chain carries TRBV7-2 and TRBJ2-5; D gene uncertain. Germline CDR1 reads SGHTA; CDR2 reads FQGNSA. The CDR3 runs to 11 residues. Trimming pared 9 bases from V and 5 bases from J, leaving 10 bases between. The CDR3 DNA reads as TGTGCCAGTGGCATCTTCGAGACCCAGTACTTC. Translating it yields CASGIFETQYF.

This sequence joins TRBV28 and TRBJ1-2; 7 bases match TRBD1. CDR1 and CDR2 (germline): MDHEN, SYDVKM. The CDR3 loop spans 15 amino acids. J was trimmed by 2 bases and V by 2 bases; bases with no gene match: 5. The CDR3 loop reads CASSLPKTGNYGYTF. The CDR3 DNA reads TGTGCCAGCAGTTTACCTAAGACAGGGAACTATGGCTACACCTTC.

J is TRBJ2-7 and V is TRBV28; maybe TRBD2 (5 bases). V gave up 7 bases and J gave up 4 bases, with 17 bases separating them. The CDR3 spans 14 residues. Germline loops: CDR1 MDHEN, CDR2 SYDVKM. The CDR3 sequence is CASIGRVALYEQYF. The CDR3 coding sequence is TGTGCCAGCATCGGCCGTGTAGCGCTTTACGAGCAGTACTTC.

This chain joins TRBV30 and TRBJ1-5; no firm D call. The CDR3 is 13 amino acids. Germline V gene sequence: CDR1 GTSNPN, CDR2 SVGIG (reference sequence). V was clipped by 6 bases and J by 3 bases, with 12 bases between them. CDR3 region: CACGWAINQPQHF. CDR3 nucleotides: TGTGCCTGCGGTTGGGCCATCAATCAGCCCCAGCATTTT.

V is TRBV7-2 and J is TRBJ2-5, with a tentative D call TRBD2 (7 bases). V lost 5 bases, J lost 4 bases, and 20 bases lay in between. CDR1 is SGHTA, CDR2 FQGNSA, per germline. This CDR3 is 16 amino acids long. Here the CDR3 DNA reads TGTGCCAGCAGCCGCTCCGGGGGGCCGATCGGAGAGACCCAGTACTTC. Protein sequence: CASSRSGGPIGETQYF.